This T cell receptor beta chain was recorded in a study of cytomegalovirus exposure and HLA in healthy donors. Study-wide context: Around 77 million unique TCRs from HLA-typed donors made up an early data release.

Germline CDR1 is KGHSH and CDR2 is LQKENI. V lost 0 bases and J lost 6; bases outside the gene matches: 6. CDR3 length equals 16 residues. Whole-study results and caveats: Certain sequence variants were highly shared and formed a cluster, and this cluster was likely a sequencing artifact. V- and J-gene trimming in TCR beta was tied to a missense DCLRE1C variant by an analysis performed later.

This PCR relied on a set of 60 Vbeta primers and 13 Jbeta primers. Authors' analysis steps: An analysis that came later counted 80 million or so unique TCR beta chains, approximately 10 million shared. This table comes from immunoSEQ multiplex PCR, and its TCRdb copy is limited to in-frame clones, with some not included. The V and J calls and clone size come from that table; D and trimming were worked out from the DNA. The sample yields fewer than 150,000 clones, around 77% seen once. In regard to this clone: Its antigen is still unknown.

This rearrangement joins TRBV18 to TRBJ2-4, with 9 bases lining up with TRBD1. Input material: PBMCs. This sequence originates from a woman aged 45-65 years in good health and CMV-seronegative. The CDR3 DNA is TGTGCCAGCTCACCACCGTCGACAGGGGGTGCAAACATTCAGTACTTC. Translated: CASSPPSTGGANIQYF.